This T cell receptor beta chain was sequenced during a study of T-cell memory formation after mild COVID-19 (TCRdb year 2021). The study in broad terms: TCR sequence clusters from the two donors were found to be largely donor specific. In a couple of donors, T-cell clones that expanded and contracted after mild COVID-19 were tracked by sequencing TCRalpha and TCRbeta repertoires over time. The cohort was made up of two young adult volunteers, one female and one male, who were previously healthy.

This clonotype occurred a few times. Its cognate antigen has yet to be identified. The sample holds no much larger clone one base away, and base qualities are not on file. The reads were generated on an Illumina NovaSeq 6000. cDNA libraries for TCRalpha and TCRbeta were prepared by 5'RACE using constant-segment primers, with sample barcodes and unique molecular identifiers added. Trizol reagent was used to extract RNA from every sample. Libraries were amplified in two PCR steps, with a second sample barcode and Illumina TruSeq adapters added in the second step. Libraries were sequenced on an Illumina NovaSeq with 2 x 150 bp paired-end reads. Per the authors' processing: With migec v1.2.7, reads were demultiplexed and then collapsed into UMI-guided consensus sequences. Using mixcr v2.1.11, the UMI consensuses were aligned to TRA and TRB V and J templates and assembled into clonotypes. Expanded or contracted clonotypes were those called significant by both edgeR and NoisET, with noise models trained on biological replicates. For edgeR calls, the thresholds were a false discovery rate-adjusted p below 0.01 and a log2 fold-change of 1. As an exploratory analysis of dynamics, max-normalized trajectories of the 1000 most abundant clonotypes were examined by PCA with hierarchical clustering. Separately sequenced CD4+ and CD8+ repertoires were used to assign a CD4 or CD8 phenotype to each responding clone. The public reads were quality trimmed at Q25 with fastp and then assembled into clones with MiXCR by TCRdb, keeping productive beta chains. For every CDR3 protein sequence, its rows merge into one entry that carries the most common genes and DNA. V and J calls and clone size were set by TCRdb, not the authors. The sample records 400,000 to 450,000 distinct CDR3 sequences, 18% of which are singletons. The biggest ten clones account for around a fifth of the sample.

On the study overall, not on this receptor specifically: Some responding clones were detected in pre-infection memory, suggesting pre-existing cross-reactive memory T cells joined the SARS-CoV-2 response. Only a couple of mild cases were covered in the study, and larger cohorts including severe cases with pre-infection samples were considered necessary. From day 15 to 85, contracting clones showed balanced CD4/CD8 phenotypes, whereas a second wave of clones that expanded from day 15 to 37 leaned towards CD4+. Contracting CD4+ clones appeared mostly in the CM and EM memory subsets, whereas CD8+ clones were enriched in EMRA. SARS-CoV-2 specificity of the second-wave clones peaking on day 37 was not confirmed.

The CDR3 sequence holds 13 residues, the cysteine and valine included. Only the CDR3 DNA is retained, 39 bases long and in frame from the first base. The germline V gene encodes CDR1 MNHEY and CDR2 SVGEGT. Deletion took 4 bases off V and 6 bases off J, with a span of 13 bases between the germline ends. Ficoll-Paque density gradient centrifugation was used to isolate PBMCs. The receptor was derived from a young man who had mild COVID-19 (a few samples of this study predate the infection). The sample titles of this study are shuffled in the database, so cell type and time point are left out; the donor was told from shared clones. Source material: PBMCs or a T cell subset sorted from them (not recorded which). The sequence is built from TRBV6-2 or TRBV6-3 and TRBJ2-7; the D gene is perhaps TRBD1, on 6 matching bases. The bases read TGTGCCAGCAGTTTTGCAGGGGCGATCGAGCAGTACGTC. This yields the protein CASSFAGAIEQYV.